The 23 T cell receptor beta chains reported below all come from one sample, sequenced in a study of blood T cell repertoires in COVID-19. Only in-frame clones appear in the TCRdb table, and some are missing; sequencing was by immunoSEQ multiplex PCR. The data show 69,000 or so clones, about four fifths seen once. The specimen sequenced was peripheral blood. The source is a man between 45 and 60 years old with COVID-19, enrolled during active disease.

The rearrangement links TRBV2 to TRBJ2-2; 11 bases match TRBD2. V lost 1 base and J lost 5; bases outside the gene matches: 3. The CDR3 extends over 16 amino acids. Germline V gene sequence: CDR1 SNHLY, CDR2 FYNNEI. CDR3 protein: CASSEEVAGGTGELFF. The DNA for the CDR3 is TGTGCCAGCAGTGAAGAGGTAGCGGGGGGGACCGGGGAGCTGTTTTTT.

The rearrangement uses TRBV7-9 and TRBJ2-7; TRBD1 agrees at 9 bases. V was clipped by 5 bases and J by 3 bases; unmatched bases: 5. From germline, CDR1 is SEHNR and CDR2 FQNEAQ (reference sequence). The CDR3 runs 14 residues. CDR3 nucleotides: TGTGCCAGCAGCCCCTGGGACAGGGACTACGAGCAGTACTTC. As protein: CASSPWDRDYEQYF.

The chain combines TRBV2 with TRBJ2-5; TRBD1 might be the D (6 bases). V dropped 6 bases and J dropped 2 bases, with 16 bases sitting between them. This CDR3 region has 15 residues. Germline CDR1 and CDR2: SNHLY and FYNNEI. The CDR3 DNA follows: TGTGCCAGCAGAAAACAGGGTGGTGAGCAAGAGACCCAGTACTTC. Its translation: CASRKQGGEQETQYF.

The chain combines TRBV21-1 with TRBJ2-7; the listed D gene, TRBD1, was not tested against the DNA. TRBV21-1 is an annotated pseudogene. The CDR3 has 14 residues. CDR3 protein: CASSIRDRSYEQYF. The CDR3 DNA follows: TGTGCCAGCAGCATCCGGGACAGGTCCTACGAGCAGTACTTC.

The chain's CDR3 is CASSPTTSTHEQYF. DNA for the CDR3: TGTGCCAGCTCACCCACCACGAGTACGCACGAGCAGTACTTC. J is TRBJ2-7 and V is TRBV18; D gene uncertain. Trimming removed 3 bases at V and 5 bases at J, with 14 bases between. The CDR3 totals 14 residues. The germline V gene has CDR1 KGHSH and CDR2 LQKENI.

The table lists this clone with a few counts. The rearrangement links TRBV2 to TRBJ2-7; D uncertain. Germline CDR1 reads SNHLY; CDR2 reads FYNNEI. The CDR3 is 13 amino acids. The V gene lost 2 bases and the J gene lost 0 bases, with 5 bases spanning the gap. In DNA, the CDR3 is TGTGCCAGCAGTGAACCCTTCTCCTACGAGCAGTACTTC. Encoded protein: CASSEPFSYEQYF.

The chain recombines TRBV13 with TRBJ2-3, with D perhaps matching TRBD2 (7 bases). The germline gives CDR1 PRHDT, CDR2 FYEKMQ (reference sequence). The CDR3 loop spans 13 amino acids. V was trimmed by 2 bases and J by 8 bases, leaving 11 bases between them. CDR3 sequence (DNA): TGTGCCAGCAGCTTACAGGGAGGGGGTACGCAGTATTTT. The encoded protein is CASSLQGGGTQYF.

This clone was seen a handful of times. The chain combines TRBV5-1 with TRBJ1-2; no reliable D call. Deletions cut 6 bases from V and 7 bases from J, with 16 bases between. The CDR3 covers 13 residues. The germline CDR1 and CDR2 sequences are SGHRS and YFSETQ. The CDR3, as DNA: TGCGCCAGCAACCGGGGTGAAGGATCTGGCTACACCTTC. This encodes CASNRGEGSGYTF.

This clone was detected a few times. The chain employs TRBV11-2 and TRBJ2-2; 7 bases are shared with TRBD1. The CDR3 has 15 amino acids. Trimming removed 5 bases from V and 6 bases from J; junction bases left unmatched: 9. Germline CDR1 reads SGHAT; CDR2 reads FQNNGV. The CDR3 DNA sequence: TGTGCCAGCAGCGCCGAGAGGGGGCTTGCCGGGGAGCTGTTTTTT. It encodes CASSAERGLAGELFF. Variable domain in full (rest from reference TRBV11-2 and TRBJ2-2): EAGVAQSPRYKIIEKRQSVAFWCNPISGHATLYWYQQILGQGPKLLIQFQNNGVVDDSQLPKDRFSAERLKGVDSTLKIQPAKLEDSAVYLCASSAERGLAGELFFGEGSRLTVL.

The rearrangement links TRBV9 to TRBJ1-2; 7 nucleotides match TRBD1. The germline V gene encodes CDR1 SGDLS and CDR2 YYNGEE. The V gene end was trimmed by 3 bases and the J gene end by 2 bases; junction bases not matched to a gene: 7. This CDR3 comprises 15 residues. CDR3 protein: CASSDPTGSNYGYTF. CDR3 nucleotides: TGTGCCAGCAGCGACCCGACAGGGTCGAACTATGGCTACACCTTC. The full variable domain, rest sourced from reference TRBV9 and TRBJ1-2, is DSGVTQTPKHLITATGQRVTLRCSPRSGDLSVYWYQQSLDQGLQFLIQYYNGEERAKGNILERFSAQQFPDLHSELNLSSLELGDSALYFCASSDPTGSNYGYTFGSGTRLTVV.

The rearrangement links TRBV5-4 to TRBJ2-1, with a possible D match to TRBD2 (7 bases). V lost 4 bases, J lost 7 bases, and 18 bases lay in between. The length of the CDR3 is 15 residues. The V gene's germline CDR1 is SGHNT and CDR2 YYREEE (reference sequence). DNA of the CDR3: TGTGCCAGCAGCCGATCTAGCGGACAGAGGAATGAGCAGTTCTTC. This translates into CASSRSSGQRNEQFF.

The chain combines TRBV11-2 with TRBJ2-3, with a possible D match to TRBD1 (5 bases). Germline V gene sequence: CDR1 SGHAT, CDR2 FQNNGV. Deletions cut 0 bases from V and 2 bases from J, with 9 bases between. CDR3 length: 15 residues. CDR3 amino acids: CASSLEFRDTDTQYF. CDR3 nucleotide sequence: TGTGCCAGCAGCTTAGAGTTCAGGGACACAGATACGCAGTATTTT.

This clone appeared once. V gene TRBV7-3 combines with J gene TRBJ1-1; D is unresolved. Germline CDR1 SGHTA, CDR2 FQGTGA. The CDR3 has 13 residues. V was cut by 3 bases and J by 5 bases, with 10 bases left in between. The CDR3 region is CASSLGGKTEAFF. CDR3 in DNA: TGTGCCAGCAGCTTGGGCGGGAAAACTGAAGCTTTCTTT.

This clone has just one count. The chain joins TRBV29-1 to TRBJ2-3; a weak D match, TRBD2 (5 bases). Germline V CDR1 and CDR2: SQVTM, ANQGSEA. Deletions cut 4 bases from V and 1 base from J, with 12 bases between. The CDR3 loop spans 14 amino acids. CDR3 nucleotides: TGCAGCGTTGTCCGGGAATCTGGCACAGATACGCAGTATTTT. Residues: CSVVRESGTDTQYF.

The chain carries TRBV2 and TRBJ1-6; tentative D call: TRBD1 (5 bases). Trimming pared 7 bases from V and 8 bases from J, leaving 12 bases between. The germline CDR1 and CDR2 sequences are SNHLY and FYNNEI. This CDR3 has 13 amino acids. CDR3: CASKSFRDSPLHF. In DNA form, the CDR3 reads TGTGCCAGCAAATCCTTCAGGGATTCACCCCTCCACTTT.

The CDR3 is CASSHLSSGKYNEQFF. The CDR3 DNA reads TGCGCCAGCAGCCACCTGTCTAGCGGGAAATACAATGAGCAGTTCTTC. The V call is TRBV4-1, the J call TRBJ2-1; 9 nucleotides agree with TRBD2. CDR3 length: 16 amino acids. With V trimmed by 3 bases and J by 4 bases, 7 bases remained unmatched. Per germline, CDR1 MGHRA and CDR2 YSYEKL.

V is TRBV27 and J is TRBJ2-1, with 10 positions matching TRBD2. Per the germline V gene, CDR1 is MNHEY and CDR2 is SMNVEV (reference sequence). The CDR3 totals 15 residues. The V gene end was trimmed by 6 bases and the J gene end by 5 bases; junction bases not matched to a gene: 7. The CDR3 region is CASSTSGGAHNEQFF. CDR3 in DNA: TGTGCCAGCAGCACAAGCGGGGGGGCGCACAATGAGCAGTTCTTC.

This clone occurred a few times. This chain uses TRBV25-1 with TRBJ2-7, with D possibly TRBD2 on 5 matching bases. Germline CDR1 reads MGHDK; CDR2 reads SYGVNS. V dropped 3 bases and J dropped 2 bases, with 11 bases sitting between them. The CDR3 is 14 residues long. The CDR3 region has the DNA TGTGCCAGCAGTGATATGAGGGAGACCTACGAGCAGTACTTC. As protein: CASSDMRETYEQYF.

This clone has just one count. The chain has TRBV7-9 and TRBJ2-7, with 7 bases that match TRBD1. The junction had 13 bases not matched to a gene; V was cut back by 5 bases and J by 3 bases. This CDR3 is 16 amino acids long. Germline-derived CDR1 and CDR2 are SEHNR and FQNEAQ (reference sequence). The CDR3 region is CASSPTDRFGYYEQYF. The CDR3 nucleotides read TGTGCCAGCAGCCCCACGGACAGGTTCGGCTACTACGAGCAGTACTTC. Drawing the rest from reference TRBV7-9 and TRBJ2-7, the complete variable domain is DTGVSQNPRHKITKRGQNVTFRCDPISEHNRLYWYRQTLGQGPEFLTYFQNEAQLEKSRLLSDRFSAERPKGSFSTLEIQRTEQGDSAMYLCASSPTDRFGYYEQYFGPGTRLTVT.

V gene TRBV7-2 combines with J gene TRBJ1-2, with TRBD1 matching over 7 bases. CDR3 length: 14 amino acids. J gave up 4 bases and V 4 bases, and 6 bases lay outside the gene matches. Germline CDR1 SGHTA, CDR2 FQGNSA. In nucleotides, the CDR3 is TGTGCCAGCAGCTCCACCGGGACAGTCTATGGCTACACCTTC. It is translated as CASSSTGTVYGYTF.

The chain links TRBV4-1 to TRBJ1-5, with 8 bases matching TRBD1. V lost 3 bases, J lost 2 bases, and 6 bases stayed unmatched. CDR3 size: 16 residues. Germline V CDR1 and CDR2: MGHRA, YSYEKL. The CDR3 nucleotides read TGCGCCAGCAGCCAGCTCGGGACAGGCGGCAATCAGCCCCAGCATTTT. Translated: CASSQLGTGGNQPQHF.

The rearrangement joins TRBV4-2 to TRBJ2-5; 8 positions match TRBD2. V gave up 1 base and J gave up 3 bases; unmatched junction bases: 7. Germline CDR1 is LGHNA and CDR2 is YNFKEQ. The CDR3 contains 16 residues. Written as DNA, the CDR3 is TGTGCCAGCAGCCAAGCGTCGCGGGGGGTAGAAGAGACCCAGTACTTC. This encodes CASSQASRGVEETQYF.

The CDR3 spells CASSLARQGADETQYF. In DNA, the CDR3 is TGTGCCAGCAGCTTGGCTCGACAGGGGGCGGACGAGACCCAGTACTTC. The rearrangement uses TRBV7-9 and TRBJ2-5, with 10 bases aligning to TRBD1. Germline loops: CDR1 SEHNR, CDR2 FQNEAQ (reference sequence). J was trimmed by 5 bases and V by 3 bases; bases with no gene match: 9. The CDR3 is 16 residues long.